What follows is one TCR beta chain and its context. The data derive from a study of shared clonotypes between healthy human individuals. Generated by immunoSEQ multiplex PCR, the TCRdb table keeps only in-frame clones and is missing some. Here the sample spans about 960,000 clones, 60% to 85% being singletons. Memory CD4+ cells were the fraction left after CD45RA+ naive selection. The TCR originated in a man in his late teens or twenties in good health. The sequenced sample consisted of memory CD4+ T cells sorted from blood. The subset denotes: CD45RA-negative fraction.

DNA for the CDR3: TGTGCCAGCAGCTCGAGGCACGGGAGTGAAAATACGCAGTATTTT. Its protein product is CASSSRHGSENTQYF. The genes are TRBV7-6 and TRBJ2-3; D possibly corresponds to TRBD2 (6 bases). The V end was cut by 4 bases, the J end by 7 bases, with 18 bases between. The germline V gene has CDR1 SGHVS and CDR2 FNYEAQ. There are 15 residues in the CDR3.